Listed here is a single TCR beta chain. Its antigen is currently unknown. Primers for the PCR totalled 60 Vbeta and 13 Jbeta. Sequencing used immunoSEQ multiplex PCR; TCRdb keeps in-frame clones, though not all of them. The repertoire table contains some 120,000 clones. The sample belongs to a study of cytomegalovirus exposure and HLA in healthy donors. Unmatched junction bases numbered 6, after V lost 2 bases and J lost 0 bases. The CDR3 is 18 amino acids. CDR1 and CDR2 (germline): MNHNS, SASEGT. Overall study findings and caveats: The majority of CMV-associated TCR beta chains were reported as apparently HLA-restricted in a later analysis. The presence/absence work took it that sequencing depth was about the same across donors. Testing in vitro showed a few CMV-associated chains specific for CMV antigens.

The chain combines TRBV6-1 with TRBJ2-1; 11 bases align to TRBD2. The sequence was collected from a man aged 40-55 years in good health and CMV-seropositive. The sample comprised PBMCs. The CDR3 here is CASSETSGRVSSYNEQFF. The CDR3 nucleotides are TGTGCCAGCAGTGAAACTAGCGGGAGAGTCAGCTCCTACAATGAGCAGTTCTTC.